This is a list of T cell receptor beta chains from one sample in a study of siplizumab effects on memory and regulatory T cells. Some clones are missing from TCRdb's copy, which holds only in-frame ones; the method was immunoSEQ multiplex PCR. There are under 100,000 clones in the sample; about 87% occur only once, and 1.5% to 1.7% lies in the top ten. Source material: Tregs sorted from blood. These TCRs come from a human donor in good health. Each CDR3 is given with its conserved first and last residue. D genes are given only for firm matches. A clone size is listed for some rows: how often the clone was seen (once, few, many), or a class if it is expanded.

J,size,D,V,CDR3,DNA
TRBJ2-3,.,.,TRBV20-1,CSARRTDTQYF,TGCAGTGCTAGACGCACAGATACGCAGTATTTT
TRBJ2-5,few,.,TRBV7-2,CASSLDGSLGETQYF,TGTGCCAGCAGCTTAGATGGGTCTTTAGGAGAGACCCAGTACTTC
TRBJ1-6,.,.,TRBV6-1,CASSELRLVKTLHF,TGTGCCAGCAGTGAACTACGTCTCGTCAAGACCCTCCACTTT
TRBJ1-2,.,.,TRBV18,CASSPTQEYYGYTF,TGTGCCAGCTCACCGACACAGGAGTACTATGGCTACACCTTC
TRBJ2-6,once,.,TRBV18,CASSPGGSGANVLTF,TGTGCCAGCTCACCAGGGGGTTCTGGGGCCAACGTCCTGACTTTC
TRBJ1-6,once,.,TRBV9,CASSVGSYNSPLHF,TGTGCCAGCAGCGTAGGCAGTTATAATTCACCCCTCCACTTT
TRBJ2-4,once,.,TRBV19,CASSFPGNKNIQYF,TGTGCCAGTAGTTTCCCGGGAAACAAAAACATTCAGTACTTC
TRBJ2-5,.,TRBD2,TRBV4-1,CASSQGAGGPETQYF,TGCGCCAGCAGCCAAGGGGCGGGGGGCCCAGAGACCCAGTACTTC
TRBJ1-1,.,.,TRBV25-1,CASSEVMTASSEAFF,TGTGCCAGCAGTGAAGTTATGACAGCCTCCTCTGAAGCTTTCTTT
TRBJ2-7,.,TRBD2,TRBV6-5,CASKKRGGAYEQYF,TGTGCCAGCAAGAAGCGGGGGGGTGCCTACGAGCAGTACTTC
TRBJ2-5,.,.,TRBV18,CASSPSTGSPTIQYF,TGTGCCAGCTCACCTTCGACAGGATCCCCAACGATCCAGTACTTC
TRBJ1-1,.,TRBD1,TRBV7-9,CASSLQGAGTEAFF,TGTGCCAGCAGCTTACAGGGGGCGGGTACTGAAGCTTTCTTT
TRBJ1-2,.,.,TRBV14,CASSLERGNYGYTF,TGTGCCAGCAGCCTCGAACGGGGGAACTATGGCTACACCTTC
TRBJ2-1,.,TRBD1,TRBV7-6,CAASGADREYNEQFF,TGTGCCGCCAGTGGGGCCGACAGGGAATACAATGAGCAGTTCTTC
TRBJ2-3,.,TRBD2,TRBV11-1,CASSFGLAGDTQYF,TGTGCCAGCAGCTTTGGACTAGCCGGAGATACGCAGTATTTT
TRBJ1-2,.,.,TRBV27,CASSLEGSNYGYTF,TGTGCCAGCAGTTTAGAGGGATCTAACTATGGCTACACCTTC
TRBJ2-2,.,.,TRBV10-2,CASGPEVGTGELFF,TGCGCCAGCGGCCCAGAGGTTGGGACCGGGGAGCTGTTTTTT
TRBJ2-1,.,.,TRBV6-1,CASRVGAYNEQFF,TGTGCCAGCAGGGTAGGGGCTTACAATGAGCAGTTCTTC
TRBJ2-1,.,.,TRBV5-1,CASSIVRLVRGNEQFF,TGCGCCAGCAGCATCGTCCGACTAGTCAGGGGTAATGAGCAGTTCTTC
TRBJ2-4,once,.,TRBV7-9,CASSHLVAGEGNIQYF,TGTGCCAGCAGCCACCTTGTAGCAGGGGAGGGAAACATTCAGTACTTC
TRBJ2-3,few,.,TRBV6-1,CASTPARADTQYF,TGTGCCAGCACCCCCGCCCGAGCGGATACGCAGTATTTT
TRBJ2-2,.,TRBD1,TRBV7-9,CASSLAATGGIGELFF,TGTGCCAGCAGCTTAGCTGCGACAGGGGGCATCGGGGAGCTGTTTTTT
TRBJ2-7,.,.,TRBV28,CASSLWRTYEQYF,TGTGCCAGCAGTTTATGGAGGACTTACGAGCAGTACTTC
TRBJ2-1,.,.,TRBV7-9,CASNTRDGDEQFF,TGTGCCAGCAACACCCGGGACGGCGATGAGCAGTTCTTC
TRBJ2-7,once,TRBD2,TRBV7-9,CASSLTATGLAGYYEQYF,TGTGCCAGCAGCTTAACTGCTACGGGACTAGCGGGTTACTACGAGCAGTACTTC
TRBJ1-3,.,.,TRBV19,CASERVGGSGNTIYF,TGTGCCAGTGAACGAGTCGGAGGCTCTGGAAACACCATATATTTT
TRBJ1-5,.,TRBD1,TRBV6-4,CASSPGAGGNQPQHF,TGTGCCAGCAGTCCCGGGGCAGGGGGAAATCAGCCCCAGCATTTT
TRBJ2-7,.,.,TRBV7-3,CASSPRQGGEQYF,TGTGCCAGCAGCCCACGACAGGGAGGCGAGCAGTACTTC
TRBJ2-1,once,.,TRBV5-1,CASSPQSSYNEQFF,TGCGCCAGCAGCCCTCAGAGCTCCTACAATGAGCAGTTCTTC
TRBJ2-7,once,.,TRBV6-5,CASSFFGSHEQYF,TGTGCCAGCAGTTTTTTTGGCAGCCACGAGCAGTACTTC
TRBJ1-1,.,TRBD1,TRBV28,CASRYGTGHMNTEAFF,TGTGCCAGCAGATACGGGACAGGGCACATGAACACTGAAGCTTTCTTT
TRBJ2-5,.,.,TRBV7-6,CASSLEARSSAQETQYF,TGTGCCAGCAGCTTGGAGGCTAGAAGCTCGGCCCAAGAGACCCAGTACTTC
TRBJ2-5,once,TRBD1,TRBV27,CASSLDRDRETQYF,TGTGCCAGCAGTTTAGACAGGGACCGAGAGACCCAGTACTTC
TRBJ2-7,.,.,TRBV2,CASSWGDGYEQYF,TGTGCCAGCTCATGGGGGGACGGCTACGAGCAGTACTTC
TRBJ2-7,.,TRBD2,TRBV10-3,CATGTSGGRYEQYF,TGTGCCACCGGGACTAGCGGGGGGCGGTACGAGCAGTACTTC
TRBJ2-5,.,TRBD1,TRBV7-9,CASSLGTGGREETQYF,TGTGCCAGCAGCCTGGGGACAGGGGGTAGAGAAGAGACCCAGTACTTC
TRBJ2-1,.,TRBD2,TRBV5-1,CASSSLSSGLIPNEQFF,TGCGCCAGCAGCTCCCTCTCTAGCGGCCTAATCCCCAATGAGCAGTTCTTC
TRBJ1-2,.,.,TRBV9,CASTGGSGYGYTF,TGTGCCAGCACTGGGGGCTCCGGCTATGGCTACACCTTC
TRBJ2-3,.,TRBD2,TRBV11-3,CASRGGPTDTQYF,TGTGCCAGCCGCGGGGGGCCAACAGATACGCAGTATTTT